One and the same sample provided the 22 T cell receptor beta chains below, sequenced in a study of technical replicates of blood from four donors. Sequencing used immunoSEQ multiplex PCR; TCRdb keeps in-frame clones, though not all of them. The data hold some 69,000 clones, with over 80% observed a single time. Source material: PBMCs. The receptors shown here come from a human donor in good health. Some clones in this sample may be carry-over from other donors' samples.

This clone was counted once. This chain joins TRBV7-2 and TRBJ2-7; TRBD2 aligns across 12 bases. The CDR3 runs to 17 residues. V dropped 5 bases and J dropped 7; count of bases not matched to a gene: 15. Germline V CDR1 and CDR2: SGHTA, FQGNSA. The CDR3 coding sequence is TGTGCCAGCAGCCGGGGGATGCTAGCGGGGGGGCCAGGGGAGCAGTACTTC. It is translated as CASSRGMLAGGPGEQYF.

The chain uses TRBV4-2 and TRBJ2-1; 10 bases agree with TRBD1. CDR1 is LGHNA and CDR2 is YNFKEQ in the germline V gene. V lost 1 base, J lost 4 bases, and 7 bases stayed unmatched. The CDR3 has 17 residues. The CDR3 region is CASSQVGQGETYNEQFF. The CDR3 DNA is TGTGCCAGCAGCCAAGTTGGACAGGGGGAGACATACAATGAGCAGTTCTTC.

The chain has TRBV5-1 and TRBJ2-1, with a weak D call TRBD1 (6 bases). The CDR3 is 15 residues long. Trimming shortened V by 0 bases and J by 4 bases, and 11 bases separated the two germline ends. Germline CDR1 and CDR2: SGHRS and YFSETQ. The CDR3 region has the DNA TGCGCCAGCAGCTTGGGACAGGTGGTTTACAATGAGCAGTTCTTC. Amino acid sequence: CASSLGQVVYNEQFF.

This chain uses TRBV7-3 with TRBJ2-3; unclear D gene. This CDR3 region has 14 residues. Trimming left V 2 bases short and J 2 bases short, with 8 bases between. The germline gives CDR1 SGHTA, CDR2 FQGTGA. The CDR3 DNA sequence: TGTGCCAGCAGCTTAGGTCACACCACAGATACGCAGTATTTT. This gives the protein CASSLGHTTDTQYF.

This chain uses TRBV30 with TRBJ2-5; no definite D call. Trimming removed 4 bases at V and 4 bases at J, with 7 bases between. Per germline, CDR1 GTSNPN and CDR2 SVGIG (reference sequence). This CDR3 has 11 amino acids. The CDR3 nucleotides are TGTGCCTGGACTGAGTCAGAGACCCAGTACTTC. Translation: CAWTESETQYF.

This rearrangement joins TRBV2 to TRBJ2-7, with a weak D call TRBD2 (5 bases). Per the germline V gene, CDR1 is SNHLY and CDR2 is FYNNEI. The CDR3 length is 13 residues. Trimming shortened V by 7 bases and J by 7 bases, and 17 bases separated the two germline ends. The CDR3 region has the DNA TGTGCCAGCAACGACGGACCTACTAGGGAGCAGTACTTC. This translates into CASNDGPTREQYF.

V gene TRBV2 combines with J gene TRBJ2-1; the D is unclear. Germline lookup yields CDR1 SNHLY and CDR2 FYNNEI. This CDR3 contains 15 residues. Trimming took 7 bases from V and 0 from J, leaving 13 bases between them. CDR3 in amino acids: CASNPAVTSYNEQFF. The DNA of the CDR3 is TGTGCCAGCAATCCCGCGGTAACCTCCTACAATGAGCAGTTCTTC.

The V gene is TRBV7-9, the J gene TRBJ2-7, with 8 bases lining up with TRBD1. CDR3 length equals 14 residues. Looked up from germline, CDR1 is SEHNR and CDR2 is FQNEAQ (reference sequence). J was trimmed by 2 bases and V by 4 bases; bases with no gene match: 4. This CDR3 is CASSWTGQTYEQYF. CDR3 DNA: TGTGCCAGCAGCTGGACAGGGCAGACCTACGAGCAGTACTTC. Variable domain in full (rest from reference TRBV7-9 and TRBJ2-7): DTGVSQNPRHKITKRGQNVTFRCDPISEHNRLYWYRQTLGQGPEFLTYFQNEAQLEKSRLLSDRFSAERPKGSFSTLEIQRTEQGDSAMYLCASSWTGQTYEQYFGPGTRLTVT.

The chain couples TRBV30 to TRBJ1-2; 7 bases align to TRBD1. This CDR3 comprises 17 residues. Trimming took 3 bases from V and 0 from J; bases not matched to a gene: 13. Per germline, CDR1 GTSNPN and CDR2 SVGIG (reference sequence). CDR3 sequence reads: CAWRRGRGSLANYGYTF. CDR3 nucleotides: TGTGCCTGGAGACGTGGCAGGGGGTCTTTAGCTAACTATGGCTACACCTTC.

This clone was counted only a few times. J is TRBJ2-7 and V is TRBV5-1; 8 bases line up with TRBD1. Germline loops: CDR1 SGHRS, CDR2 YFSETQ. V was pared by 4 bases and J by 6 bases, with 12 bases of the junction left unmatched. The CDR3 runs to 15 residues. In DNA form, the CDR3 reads TGCGCCAGCAGCAGTTCGACAGGGGCATACGCCGAGCAGTACTTC. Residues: CASSSSTGAYAEQYF. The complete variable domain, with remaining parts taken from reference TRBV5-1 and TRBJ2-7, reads KAGVTQTPRYLIKTRGQQVTLSCSPISGHRSVSWYQQTPGQGLQFLFEYFSETQRNKGNFPGRFSGRQFSNSRSEMNVSTLELGDSALYLCASSSSTGAYAEQYFGPGTRLTVT.

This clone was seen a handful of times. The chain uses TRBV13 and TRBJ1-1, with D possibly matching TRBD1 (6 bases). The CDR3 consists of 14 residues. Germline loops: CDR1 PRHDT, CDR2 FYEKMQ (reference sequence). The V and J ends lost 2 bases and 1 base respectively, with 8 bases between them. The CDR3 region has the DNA TGTGCCAGCAGCTTATGGACAGAGAACACTGAAGCTTTCTTT. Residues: CASSLWTENTEAFF.

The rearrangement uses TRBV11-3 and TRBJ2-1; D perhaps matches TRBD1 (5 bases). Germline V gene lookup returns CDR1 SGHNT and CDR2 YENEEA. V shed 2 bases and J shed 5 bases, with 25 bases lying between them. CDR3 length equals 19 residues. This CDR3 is CASSLIHQKHRFEDNEQFF. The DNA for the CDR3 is TGTGCCAGCAGCTTAATCCATCAGAAGCACAGGTTCGAGGACAATGAGCAGTTCTTC. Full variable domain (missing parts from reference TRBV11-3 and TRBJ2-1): EAGVVQSPRYKIIEKKQPVAFWCNPISGHNTLYWYLQNLGQGPELLIRYENEEAVDDSQLPKDRFSAERLKGVDSTLKIQPAELGDSAVYLCASSLIHQKHRFEDNEQFFGPGTRLTVL.

The DNA for the CDR3 is TGTGCCAGCCGAGGAGCGGGCTTCACAGATACGCAGTATTTT. Its translation is CASRGAGFTDTQYF. The chain is built from TRBV2 and TRBJ2-3, with a possible D match to TRBD2 (6 bases). Germline assignment: CDR1 SNHLY and CDR2 FYNNEI. The length of the CDR3 is 14 residues. Trimming stripped 8 bases from V and 2 bases from J, with 14 bases between.

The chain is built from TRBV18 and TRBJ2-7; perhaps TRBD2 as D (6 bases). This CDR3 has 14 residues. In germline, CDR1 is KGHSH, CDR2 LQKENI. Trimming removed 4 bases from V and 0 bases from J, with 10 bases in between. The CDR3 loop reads CASSRDSNSYEQYF. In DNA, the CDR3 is TGTGCCAGCTCACGGGACTCAAACTCCTACGAGCAGTACTTC.

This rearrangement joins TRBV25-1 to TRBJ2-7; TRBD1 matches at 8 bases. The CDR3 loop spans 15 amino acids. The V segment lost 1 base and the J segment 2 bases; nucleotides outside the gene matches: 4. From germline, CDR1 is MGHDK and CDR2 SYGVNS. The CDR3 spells CASSEWTGYTYEQYF. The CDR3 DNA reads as TGTGCCAGCAGTGAATGGACAGGGTACACCTACGAGCAGTACTTC.

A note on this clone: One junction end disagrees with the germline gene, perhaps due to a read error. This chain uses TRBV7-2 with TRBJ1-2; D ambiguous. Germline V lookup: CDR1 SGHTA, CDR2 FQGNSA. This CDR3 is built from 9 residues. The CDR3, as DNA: TGTGCCAGCAGCTTAATGGCAGTCTTC. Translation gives CASSLMAVF.

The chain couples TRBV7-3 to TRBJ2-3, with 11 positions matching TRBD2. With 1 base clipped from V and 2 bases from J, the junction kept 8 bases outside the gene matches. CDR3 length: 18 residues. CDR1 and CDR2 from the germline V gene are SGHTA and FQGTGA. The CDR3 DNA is TGTGCCAGCAGCTTAAGGCTAGCGGGAGGCCCCAACACAGATACGCAGTATTTT. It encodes CASSLRLAGGPNTDTQYF.

CDR3 in DNA: TGTGCCAGCAGTGAAGCGCGAGCCGGGACCCAGTACTTC. It encodes CASSEARAGTQYF. The rearrangement uses TRBV2 and TRBJ2-5, with D hard to call. CDR3 length: 13 residues. From germline, CDR1 is SNHLY and CDR2 FYNNEI. The V gene lost 0 bases and the J gene lost 7 bases, with 9 bases spanning the gap. Drawing the rest from reference TRBV2 and TRBJ2-5, the complete variable domain is EPEVTQTPSHQVTQMGQEVILRCVPISNHLYFYWYRQILGQKVEFLVSFYNNEISEKSEIFDDQFSVERPDGSNFTLKIRSTKLEDSAMYFCASSEARAGTQYFGPGTRLLVL.

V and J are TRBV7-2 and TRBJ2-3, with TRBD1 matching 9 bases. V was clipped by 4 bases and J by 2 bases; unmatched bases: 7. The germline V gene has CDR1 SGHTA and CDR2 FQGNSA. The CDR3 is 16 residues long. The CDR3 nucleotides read TGTGCCAGCAGCTCCTACAGGGGGCGCTACACAGATACGCAGTATTTT. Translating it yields CASSSYRGRYTDTQYF.

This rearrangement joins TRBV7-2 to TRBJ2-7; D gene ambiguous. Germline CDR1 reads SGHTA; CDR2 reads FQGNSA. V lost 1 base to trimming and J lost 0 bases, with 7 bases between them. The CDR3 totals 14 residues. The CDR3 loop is CASSLEWLSYEQYF. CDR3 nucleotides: TGTGCCAGCAGCTTAGAGTGGCTCTCCTACGAGCAGTACTTC.

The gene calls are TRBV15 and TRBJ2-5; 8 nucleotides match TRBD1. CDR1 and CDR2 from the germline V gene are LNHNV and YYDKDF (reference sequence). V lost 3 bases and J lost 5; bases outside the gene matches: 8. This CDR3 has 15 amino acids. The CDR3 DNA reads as TGTGCCACCAGCAGTTGGACAGGGCTCTCGGAGACCCAGTACTTC. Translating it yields CATSSWTGLSETQYF.

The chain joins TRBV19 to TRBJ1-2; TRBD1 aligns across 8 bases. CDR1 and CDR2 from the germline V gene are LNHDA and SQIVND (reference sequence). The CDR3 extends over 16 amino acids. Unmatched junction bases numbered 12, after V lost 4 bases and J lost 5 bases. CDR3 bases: TGTGCCAGTAGTAGACTGGACAGGGTGGGTGGTTATGGCTACACCTTC. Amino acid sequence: CASSRLDRVGGYGYTF.